These 24 T cell receptor beta chains came from one sample sequenced in a study of T cell changes during pregnancy in multiple sclerosis. The data were produced by immunoSEQ multiplex PCR, yet TCRdb's version contains in-frame clones alone and is incomplete. The table includes about 64,000 clones, approximately 92% detected once. The starting material was peripheral blood, obtained in the second trimester of pregnancy. These receptors originate from a female donor with multiple sclerosis, enrolled in a pregnancy study.

The V call is TRBV4-1, the J call TRBJ2-4; the D is unclear. V lost 3 bases to trimming and J lost 1 base, with 7 bases between them. This CDR3 is 14 amino acids long. Germline loops: CDR1 MGHRA, CDR2 YSYEKL. The CDR3 DNA reads as TGCGCCAGCAGCCAGACGGGTGCCAAAAACATTCAGTACTTC. It codes for CASSQTGAKNIQYF.

The chain has TRBV5-1 and TRBJ2-7, with 8 positions matching TRBD1. This CDR3 region has 14 residues. J was trimmed by 3 bases and V by 6 bases; bases with no gene match: 8. Germline CDR1 SGHRS, CDR2 YFSETQ. The CDR3 region is CASNTGTGGYEQYF. Written as DNA, the CDR3 is TGCGCCAGCAATACCGGGACAGGTGGCTACGAGCAGTACTTC.

This chain uses TRBV19 with TRBJ2-5; TRBD2 matches at 7 bases. Trimming at V came to 0 bases and at J to 5 bases, leaving 3 bases not matched to a gene. Germline V lookup: CDR1 LNHDA, CDR2 SQIVND (reference sequence). The CDR3 is 14 amino acids. This CDR3 is CASSIDFGGETQYF. The DNA of the CDR3 is TGTGCCAGTAGTATAGATTTCGGGGGGGAGACCCAGTACTTC.

This chain joins TRBV5-1 and TRBJ1-5, with 7 bases identical to TRBD1. The J segment lost 3 bases and the V segment lost 0 bases, leaving 6 bases of the junction unmatched. Germline V gives CDR1 SGHRS, CDR2 YFSETQ. The CDR3 runs 16 residues. The CDR3 is CASSLEGARDNQPQHF. CDR3 DNA: TGCGCCAGCAGCTTGGAGGGGGCACGGGACAATCAGCCCCAGCATTTT.

V usage is TRBV28 and J usage is TRBJ2-5, with D tentatively TRBD2 (5 bases). The V end was cut by 3 bases, the J end by 4 bases, with 18 bases between. CDR1 MDHEN and CDR2 SYDVKM come from the germline V gene. This CDR3 spans 16 amino acids. Here the CDR3 reads CASSFYGKVDAETQYF. The CDR3 DNA follows: TGTGCCAGCAGTTTTTACGGGAAAGTTGATGCAGAGACCCAGTACTTC.

The rearrangement links TRBV4-1 to TRBJ1-3; 7 nucleotides agree with TRBD1. Germline V gene sequence: CDR1 MGHRA, CDR2 YSYEKL. Germline trimming cut 2 bases from V and 2 bases from J; bases unmatched to any gene: 0. This CDR3 has 14 residues. The CDR3 region is CASSQQGAGNTIYF. CDR3 bases: TGCGCCAGCAGCCAACAGGGGGCTGGAAACACCATATATTTT.

The chain joins TRBV9 to TRBJ2-1; no firm D call. The CDR3 is 15 residues long. Trimming shortened V by 4 bases and J by 5 bases, and 16 bases separated the two germline ends. Germline V gives CDR1 SGDLS, CDR2 YYNGEE. The CDR3 spells CASSPPSGPHNEQFF. The DNA for the CDR3 is TGTGCCAGCAGCCCCCCTTCAGGCCCTCACAATGAGCAGTTCTTC.

The V gene is TRBV2, the J gene TRBJ2-2, with TRBD2 identical over 10 bases. Germline V gene lookup returns CDR1 SNHLY and CDR2 FYNNEI. The CDR3 runs to 16 residues. With V trimmed by 6 bases and J by 1 base, 5 bases remained unmatched. DNA of the CDR3: TGTGCCAGCAGCTTGGGACTAGCGATGAACACCGGGGAGCTGTTTTTT. The encoded protein is CASSLGLAMNTGELFF.

The chain combines TRBV5-1 with TRBJ1-2, with a weak D call TRBD1 (5 bases). In germline, CDR1 is SGHRS, CDR2 YFSETQ. V shed 6 bases and J shed 2 bases, with 14 bases lying between them. The CDR3 has 14 residues. The CDR3 protein is CASKRQLENYGYTF. The DNA for the CDR3 is TGCGCCAGCAAAAGACAGCTGGAAAACTATGGCTACACCTTC.

This chain links TRBV11-2 with TRBJ2-2; D is uncertain. CDR1 is SGHAT and CDR2 is FQNNGV in the germline V gene. The V and J ends lost 5 bases and 4 bases respectively, with 14 bases between them. The CDR3 spans 15 residues. The CDR3 region has the DNA TGTGCCAGCAGCCTTAAACAGTACGGCACCGGGGAGCTGTTTTTT. It codes for CASSLKQYGTGELFF.

This chain uses TRBV19 with TRBJ2-2, with D maybe TRBD1 (7 bases). V shed 2 bases and J shed 6 bases, with 13 bases lying between them. CDR3 length: 15 residues. Per germline, CDR1 LNHDA and CDR2 SQIVND (reference sequence). In DNA, the CDR3 is TGTGCCAGTAGTATAAGGCAGGGGGAGGCCGGGGAGCTGTTTTTT. Translated: CASSIRQGEAGELFF. Using reference TRBV19 and TRBJ2-2 for the parts outside the CDR3, the full variable domain is DGGITQSPKYLFRKEGQNVTLSCEQNLNHDAMYWYRQDPGQGLRLIYYSQIVNDFQKGDIAEGYSVSREKKESFPLTVTSAQKNPTAFYLCASSIRQGEAGELFFGEGSRLTVL.

The rearrangement joins TRBV19 to TRBJ2-6; D unclear. V lost 6 bases and J lost 2, with 5 bases in between. CDR1 is LNHDA and CDR2 is SQIVND in the germline V gene (reference sequence). The CDR3 runs to 13 residues. The CDR3 DNA is TGTGCCAGTAGCCAGACTGGGGCCAACGTCCTGACTTTC. Translating it yields CASSQTGANVLTF. The full variable domain, completed using reference TRBV19 and TRBJ2-6, is DGGITQSPKYLFRKEGQNVTLSCEQNLNHDAMYWYRQDPGQGLRLIYYSQIVNDFQKGDIAEGYSVSREKKESFPLTVTSAQKNPTAFYLCASSQTGANVLTFGAGSRLTVL.

The rearrangement uses TRBV27 and TRBJ2-5; 7 nucleotides match TRBD2. The CDR3 contains 16 residues. Germline values: CDR1 MNHEY, CDR2 SMNVEV (reference sequence). V gave up 4 bases and J gave up 1 base; unmatched junction bases: 9. In DNA, the CDR3 is TGTGCCAGCAGTTCAACTAGCGCTAACTCCCAAGAGACCCAGTACTTC. Amino acid sequence: CASSSTSANSQETQYF.

This sequence joins TRBV28 and TRBJ1-5; the D is unclear. The CDR3 length is 15 residues. V lost 4 bases to trimming and J lost 6 bases, with 16 bases between them. In germline, CDR1 is MDHEN, CDR2 SYDVKM. CDR3 nucleotides: TGTGCCAGCAGTTCACAAACCCCTCGGAGTCAGCCCCAGCATTTT. Translated: CASSSQTPRSQPQHF.

The rearrangement links TRBV7-2 to TRBJ2-7; unclear D gene. The CDR3 is 15 amino acids. Per germline, CDR1 SGHTA and CDR2 FQGNSA. V lost 5 bases to trimming and J lost 3 bases, with 17 bases between them. The chain's CDR3 is CASSPRPLAHYEQYF. The CDR3 region has the DNA TGTGCCAGCAGCCCGAGACCGTTAGCCCACTACGAGCAGTACTTC.

The CDR3 sequence: CASSAWGGNYGYTF. The DNA of the CDR3 is TGTGCCAGCAGTGCCTGGGGGGGAAACTATGGCTACACCTTC. The gene calls are TRBV27 and TRBJ1-2; possible D gene TRBD1, 5 bases. The CDR3 spans 14 residues. Per the germline V gene, CDR1 is MNHEY and CDR2 is SMNVEV (reference sequence). The V end lost 5 bases, the J end lost 2 bases, and 12 bases lay between the germline ends.

This chain connects TRBV5-1 to TRBJ2-3, with D possibly matching TRBD2 (5 bases). The CDR3 contains 14 residues. V was cut by 2 bases and J by 4 bases, with 11 bases left in between. Germline V CDR1 and CDR2: SGHRS, YFSETQ. The CDR3 region is CASSLVDGADTQYF. CDR3 bases: TGCGCCAGCAGCTTAGTCGACGGGGCAGATACGCAGTATTTT.

V gene TRBV14 combines with J gene TRBJ2-7; D uncertain. Germline V gene sequence: CDR1 SGHDN, CDR2 FVKESK. The CDR3 runs 13 residues. Trimming took 0 bases from V and 3 from J, leaving 6 bases between them. Here the CDR3 DNA reads TGTGCCAGCAGCCAAGATCACGGCTACGAGCAGTACTTC. Protein: CASSQDHGYEQYF.

This clone was counted a single time. The rearrangement links TRBV7-3 to TRBJ2-7; 13 bases fit TRBD2. With V trimmed by 2 bases and J by 5 bases, 3 bases remained unmatched. Germline lookup yields CDR1 SGHTA and CDR2 FQGTGA. The CDR3 totals 15 residues. The CDR3 nucleotides read TGTGCCAGCAGCTTAGGGGGGACTAGCGGGAACGAGCAGTACTTC. Its protein product is CASSLGGTSGNEQYF.

The V call is TRBV6-4, the J call TRBJ2-7; 11 bases map to TRBD2. Per germline, CDR1 MRHNA and CDR2 SNTAGT. The CDR3 extends over 19 amino acids. J gave up 0 bases and V 6 bases, and 16 bases lay outside the gene matches. Here the CDR3 DNA reads TGTGCCAGCAGACCTTCCTTAGCGGGAGGGCTCCCCCGCTCCTACGAGCAGTACTTC. Encoded protein: CASRPSLAGGLPRSYEQYF.

The V gene is TRBV9, the J gene TRBJ2-7; the match to TRBD2 covers 8 bases. V gave up 2 bases and J gave up 3 bases; unmatched junction bases: 1. CDR1 is SGDLS and CDR2 is YYNGEE in the germline V gene. CDR3 length equals 13 residues. The CDR3 coding sequence is TGTGCCAGCAGCGTGACTAGCGACTACGAGCAGTACTTC. Translated, it gives CASSVTSDYEQYF.

The genes are TRBV4-1 and TRBJ2-7; TRBD2 aligns across 8 bases. V trimming: 2 bases; J trimming: 3 bases; junction bases outside the gene matches: 6. This CDR3 is 15 amino acids long. CDR1 is MGHRA, CDR2 YSYEKL, per germline. The CDR3 protein is CASSQNDGRGYEQYF. The CDR3 nucleotides read TGCGCCAGCAGCCAAAACGACGGGAGGGGCTACGAGCAGTACTTC.

The chain is built from TRBV7-3 and TRBJ2-3; 8 bases fit TRBD2. The junction had 5 bases not matched to a gene; V was cut back by 1 base and J by 5 bases. Per germline, CDR1 SGHTA and CDR2 FQGTGA. This CDR3 spans 15 amino acids. This CDR3 reads CASSLNGLAGDTQYF. The CDR3 DNA follows: TGTGCCAGCAGCTTAAATGGCCTAGCGGGAGATACGCAGTATTTT.

The chain carries TRBV27 and TRBJ2-1, with a tentative D call TRBD2 (6 bases). V shed 6 bases and J shed 3 bases, with 18 bases lying between them. This CDR3 is built from 16 residues. The germline CDR1 and CDR2 sequences are MNHEY and SMNVEV (reference sequence). For the CDR3, the DNA is TGTGCCAGCAGGTACCAATGGCGGGGCCTCTACAATGAGCAGTTCTTC. Its protein is CASRYQWRGLYNEQFF.